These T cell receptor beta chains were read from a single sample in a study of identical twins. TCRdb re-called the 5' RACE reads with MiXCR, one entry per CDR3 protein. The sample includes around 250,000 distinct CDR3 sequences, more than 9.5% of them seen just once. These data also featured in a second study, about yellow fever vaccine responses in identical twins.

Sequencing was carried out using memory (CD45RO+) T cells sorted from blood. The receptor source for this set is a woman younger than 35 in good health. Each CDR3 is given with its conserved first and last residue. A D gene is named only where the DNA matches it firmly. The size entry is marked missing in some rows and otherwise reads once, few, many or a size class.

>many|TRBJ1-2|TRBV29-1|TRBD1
TGCAGCGTCCGGACAGGCGCACCCTATGGCTACACCTTC
CSVRTGAPYGYTF
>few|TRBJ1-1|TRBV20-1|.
TGCAGTGCTAGGAGGGGAGGGAACACTGAAGCTTTCTTT
CSARRGGNTEAFF
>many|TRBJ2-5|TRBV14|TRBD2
TGTGCCAGCAGCCCGCGGACTAGCGGCCAAGAGACCCAGTACTTC
CASSPRTSGQETQYF
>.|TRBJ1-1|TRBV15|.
TGTGCCACCAGCAGCTCAGGACATCTGACTGAAGCTTTCTTT
CATSSSGHLTEAFF
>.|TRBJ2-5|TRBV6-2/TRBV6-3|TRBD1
TGTGCCAGCACCCATGCCGGGACAGACGTAGAGACCCAGTACTTC
CASTHAGTDVETQYF
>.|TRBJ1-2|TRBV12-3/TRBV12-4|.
TGTGCCAGCAGTTTAGCGATGGCCAACGATGGCTACACCTTC
CASSLAMANDGYTF
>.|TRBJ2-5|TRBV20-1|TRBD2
TGCAGTGCCCGGACTAGCGGGAGGGCCGGGCAGGCGACCCAGTACTTC
CSARTSGRAGQATQYF
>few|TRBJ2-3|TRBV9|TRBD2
TGTGCCAGCAGCGTCCTAGCGGGCACAGATACGCAGTATTTT
CASSVLAGTDTQYF
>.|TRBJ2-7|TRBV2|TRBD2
TGTGCCAGCAGTGCCTACAGCGGGAGGGCTTCCTACGAGCAGTACTTC
CASSAYSGRASYEQYF
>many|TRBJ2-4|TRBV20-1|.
TGCAGTGCTACACAGGTAGCCAAAAACATTCAGTACTTC
CSATQVAKNIQYF
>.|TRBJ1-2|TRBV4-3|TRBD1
TGCGCCAGCAGCCAGGGATTGGGGACAGGGGGCGATGGCTACACCTTC
CASSQGLGTGGDGYTF